This TCR beta chain originates from a study of blood T cell repertoires in COVID-19. The overall study: PBMCs, B-cell-depleted T cells, or T cells provided the cDNA or gDNA that made up the material.

This CDR3 has 13 amino acids. Trimming took 1 base from V and 2 from J, leaving 8 bases between them. CDR1 GTSNPN and CDR2 SVGIG come from the germline V gene (reference sequence). As handled by the study authors: Reference gene primer amplification in the assay estimated nucleated cell counts. The assay was immunoSEQ multiplex PCR, and TCRdb's table has in-frame clones only and misses some. Clonal size and the V and J genes are those of that table, whereas D and trimming came from the DNA. The sample holds more than 35,000 clones, 75% to 90% seen once. The source material was peripheral blood. The V and J genes are TRBV30 and TRBJ1-1; no firm D call. This sequence was found in a man aged 25 to 40 with active or convalescent COVID-19. The CDR3 region has the DNA TGTGCCTGGAGTGGGCAGGTAAACACTGAAGCTTTCTTT. Translation: CAWSGQVNTEAFF.